A selection of T cell receptor beta chains follows, all from one sample in a study of neurological immune-mediated disorders. TCRdb re-derived calls from the 5' RACE reads in MiXCR, one entry per CDR3 protein. The sample contains tens of thousands of distinct CDR3 sequences, around 2.6% of which appear only once. What was sequenced was PBMCs. These receptors were collected from a young woman with multiple sclerosis. CDR3s include the opening cysteine and the closing phenylalanine or tryptophan. Each record gives: J gene, D gene, clone size, V gene, CDR3 DNA, CDR3 protein. The D gene is left open where the match is weak. Clone size, where shown, is once, few, many, or a class for clones that have expanded.

J gene: TRBJ2-7
D gene: TRBD1
clone size: many
V gene: TRBV28
CDR3 DNA: TGTGCCAGCAGTCCAAGACAGGGGTTCGACGAGCAGTACTTC
CDR3 protein: CASSPRQGFDEQYF

J gene: TRBJ2-1
D gene: TRBD1
clone size: many
V gene: TRBV7-8
CDR3 DNA: TGTGCCAGCAGCTTAGGGGTGGGGACAGGGGTTAACAATGAGCAGTTCTTC
CDR3 protein: CASSLGVGTGVNNEQFF

J gene: TRBJ2-1
D gene: .
clone size: many
V gene: TRBV5-6
CDR3 DNA: TGTGCCAGCAGCTTGGAGTTTACCTACAATGAGCAGTTCTTC
CDR3 protein: CASSLEFTYNEQFF

J gene: TRBJ2-7
D gene: TRBD2
clone size: many
V gene: TRBV6-1
CDR3 DNA: TGTGCCAGCAGTGAAGGGGGGAGACTAGCGGGACTGGAGGAGCAGTACTTC
CDR3 protein: CASSEGGRLAGLEEQYF

J gene: TRBJ2-3
D gene: TRBD1
clone size: many
V gene: TRBV20-1
CDR3 DNA: TGCAGTGCTACCTCGACAGGGGGCTATCGGGATACGCAGTATTTT
CDR3 protein: CSATSTGGYRDTQYF

J gene: TRBJ1-6
D gene: .
clone size: many
V gene: TRBV12-3/TRBV12-4
CDR3 DNA: TGTGCCAGCAGAAAAACCGGGGCGGAGGGGGCCCTCCACTTT
CDR3 protein: CASRKTGAEGALHF

J gene: TRBJ2-2
D gene: .
clone size: .
V gene: TRBV5-4
CDR3 DNA: TGTGCCAGCAGCTTGGGGGGAAGACACGGGTCGGGCACCGGGGAGCTGTTTTTT
CDR3 protein: CASSLGGRHGSGTGELFF

J gene: TRBJ2-1
D gene: .
clone size: many
V gene: TRBV7-9
CDR3 DNA: TGTGCCAGCAGCCCCTTAGGGGGGGCAACCAATGAGCAGTTCTTC
CDR3 protein: CASSPLGGATNEQFF

J gene: TRBJ1-2
D gene: .
clone size: many
V gene: TRBV28
CDR3 DNA: TGTGCCAGCAGTGGGGGGACGGTCTATGGCTACACCTTC
CDR3 protein: CASSGGTVYGYTF

J gene: TRBJ1-2
D gene: .
clone size: few
V gene: TRBV5-1
CDR3 DNA: TGCGCCAGCAGTATCCACCGGGACGCCTATGGCTACACCTTC
CDR3 protein: CASSIHRDAYGYTF

J gene: TRBJ2-5
D gene: .
clone size: many
V gene: TRBV5-1
CDR3 DNA: TGCGCCAGCAGCTTGTACACGCCGGGGGAAGAGACCCAGTACTTC
CDR3 protein: CASSLYTPGEETQYF

J gene: TRBJ2-7
D gene: TRBD2
clone size: .
V gene: TRBV9
CDR3 DNA: TGTGCCAGCAGCGTATACTCTAGCGGGATCGCCTACGAGCAGTACTTC
CDR3 protein: CASSVYSSGIAYEQYF

J gene: TRBJ1-5
D gene: .
clone size: many
V gene: TRBV7-8
CDR3 DNA: TGTGCCAGCAGCTTTAGGAACACAAATCAGCCCCAGCATTTT
CDR3 protein: CASSFRNTNQPQHF

J gene: TRBJ1-2
D gene: .
clone size: many
V gene: TRBV3-1
CDR3 DNA: TGTGCCAGCAGCCCTCGCAGCACTAACTATGGCTACACCTTC
CDR3 protein: CASSPRSTNYGYTF

J gene: TRBJ2-2
D gene: TRBD1
clone size: many
V gene: TRBV9
CDR3 DNA: TGTGCCAGCAGCCCCCCCGGGACAGACACCGGGGAGCTGTTTTTT
CDR3 protein: CASSPPGTDTGELFF

J gene: TRBJ1-1
D gene: .
clone size: many
V gene: TRBV7-2
CDR3 DNA: TGTGCCAGCAGTTCCAATGTTCAGAACACTGAAGCTTTCTTT
CDR3 protein: CASSSNVQNTEAFF

J gene: TRBJ2-7
D gene: .
clone size: many
V gene: TRBV4-3
CDR3 DNA: TGCGCCAGCAGCCAAGATTTCGCTGGAGGGCTCTACGAGCAGTACTTC
CDR3 protein: CASSQDFAGGLYEQYF

J gene: TRBJ2-5
D gene: .
clone size: many
V gene: TRBV28
CDR3 DNA: TGTGCCAGCAGCCGAATCTCTTCGGGGTTCCAAGAGACCCAGTACTTC
CDR3 protein: CASSRISSGFQETQYF

J gene: TRBJ1-2
D gene: .
clone size: many
V gene: TRBV20-1
CDR3 DNA: TGCAGTGCTAGCGGTGGGGGGGCTGATGGCTACACCTTC
CDR3 protein: CSASGGGADGYTF

J gene: TRBJ2-2
D gene: TRBD2
clone size: many
V gene: TRBV20-1
CDR3 DNA: TGCAGTGCTAGACTCGGCGGGAGGCTGAACGGGGAGCTGTTTTTT
CDR3 protein: CSARLGGRLNGELFF

J gene: TRBJ1-5
D gene: .
clone size: many
V gene: TRBV7-2
CDR3 DNA: TGTGCCAGCAGCTTACAGGGTTTGGAGCCCCAGCATTTT
CDR3 protein: CASSLQGLEPQHF

J gene: TRBJ2-7
D gene: TRBD1
clone size: many
V gene: TRBV18
CDR3 DNA: TGTGCCAGCTCACCGGAATACAGGGGCACCTACGAGCAGTACTTC
CDR3 protein: CASSPEYRGTYEQYF

J gene: TRBJ2-4
D gene: TRBD1
clone size: many
V gene: TRBV20-1
CDR3 DNA: TGCAGTGCTAGGACAGGGGTGGGGGCCAAAAACATTCAGTACTTC
CDR3 protein: CSARTGVGAKNIQYF

J gene: TRBJ2-2
D gene: .
clone size: many
V gene: TRBV18
CDR3 DNA: TGTGCCAGCTCACCAGGACAAGACACCGGGGAGCTGTTTTTT
CDR3 protein: CASSPGQDTGELFF

J gene: TRBJ2-5
D gene: TRBD2
clone size: many
V gene: TRBV7-8
CDR3 DNA: TGTGCCAGCAGAGAGCGGGAGATTCAGACCCAGTACTTC
CDR3 protein: CASREREIQTQYF

J gene: TRBJ1-1
D gene: .
clone size: many
V gene: TRBV20-1
CDR3 DNA: TGCAGTGCTAGAATGAACACTGAAGCTTTCTTT
CDR3 protein: CSARMNTEAFF

J gene: TRBJ2-1
D gene: TRBD2
clone size: .
V gene: TRBV6-2/TRBV6-3
CDR3 DNA: TGTGCCAGCACGGGGACTAGCGGGTTCAATGAGCAGTTCTTC
CDR3 protein: CASTGTSGFNEQFF

J gene: TRBJ1-6
D gene: TRBD1
clone size: many
V gene: TRBV15
CDR3 DNA: TGTGCCACCAGCAGAGATTTGGAAGTGACAGGGAATTCACCCCTCCACTTT
CDR3 protein: CATSRDLEVTGNSPLHF

J gene: TRBJ1-5
D gene: .
clone size: many
V gene: TRBV10-3
CDR3 DNA: TGTGCCATCAGTGAGTCTCTAGGCAGGGAGGGTCAGCCCCAGCATTTT
CDR3 protein: CAISESLGREGQPQHF

J gene: TRBJ2-1
D gene: .
clone size: many
V gene: TRBV7-2
CDR3 DNA: TGTGCCAGCAGCTTAGACAGGGAATACAATGAGCAGTTCTTC
CDR3 protein: CASSLDREYNEQFF

J gene: TRBJ2-7
D gene: .
clone size: many
V gene: TRBV5-1
CDR3 DNA: TGCGCCAGCAGCTTGGCAGCAGCCAACTACGAGCAGTACTTC
CDR3 protein: CASSLAAANYEQYF

J gene: TRBJ2-6
D gene: TRBD1
clone size: many
V gene: TRBV5-1
CDR3 DNA: TGCGCCAGCAGCCCGGCGACAGGGAACTCTGGGGCCAACGTCCTGACTTTC
CDR3 protein: CASSPATGNSGANVLTF

J gene: TRBJ2-7
D gene: TRBD1
clone size: many
V gene: TRBV5-1
CDR3 DNA: TGCGCCAGCAGCTCGGACAGGGCCAATCCGAAGGTCCCTTACTACGAGCAGTACTTC
CDR3 protein: CASSSDRANPKVPYYEQYF

J gene: TRBJ2-7
D gene: TRBD2
clone size: many
V gene: TRBV27
CDR3 DNA: TGTGCCAGCAGTTCCAGACTAGCGGGAATAGAGCAGTACTTC
CDR3 protein: CASSSRLAGIEQYF

J gene: TRBJ1-1
D gene: TRBD1
clone size: many
V gene: TRBV7-2
CDR3 DNA: TGTGCCAGCAGCTCTAGGACAGGGAGCTCTGAAGCTTTCTTT
CDR3 protein: CASSSRTGSSEAFF

J gene: TRBJ2-7
D gene: .
clone size: many
V gene: TRBV11-2
CDR3 DNA: TGTGCCAGCAGCCGGGGAGAGGACGAGCAGTACTTC
CDR3 protein: CASSRGEDEQYF

J gene: TRBJ2-1
D gene: TRBD2
clone size: few
V gene: TRBV20-1
CDR3 DNA: TGCAGTGCTAGTGGGCGGGAGAGGGTAGATGAGCAGTTCTTC
CDR3 protein: CSASGRERVDEQFF

J gene: TRBJ1-2
D gene: .
clone size: many
V gene: TRBV4-3
CDR3 DNA: TGCGCCAGCAGCCAAGCACTCGACAGTGTAAACTATGGCTACACCTTC
CDR3 protein: CASSQALDSVNYGYTF

J gene: TRBJ1-1
D gene: .
clone size: many
V gene: TRBV28
CDR3 DNA: TGTGCCAGCAGCTCCAAGGGCCTGAACACTGAAGCTTTCTTT
CDR3 protein: CASSSKGLNTEAFF

J gene: TRBJ2-1
D gene: .
clone size: many
V gene: TRBV11-1
CDR3 DNA: TGTGCCAGCAGCGGGGGCGGGTCACGAGACAATGAGCAGTTCTTC
CDR3 protein: CASSGGGSRDNEQFF

J gene: TRBJ2-1
D gene: TRBD2
clone size: many
V gene: TRBV5-1
CDR3 DNA: TGCGCCAGCAGCGATAGCGGGAATGAGCAGTTCTTC
CDR3 protein: CASSDSGNEQFF